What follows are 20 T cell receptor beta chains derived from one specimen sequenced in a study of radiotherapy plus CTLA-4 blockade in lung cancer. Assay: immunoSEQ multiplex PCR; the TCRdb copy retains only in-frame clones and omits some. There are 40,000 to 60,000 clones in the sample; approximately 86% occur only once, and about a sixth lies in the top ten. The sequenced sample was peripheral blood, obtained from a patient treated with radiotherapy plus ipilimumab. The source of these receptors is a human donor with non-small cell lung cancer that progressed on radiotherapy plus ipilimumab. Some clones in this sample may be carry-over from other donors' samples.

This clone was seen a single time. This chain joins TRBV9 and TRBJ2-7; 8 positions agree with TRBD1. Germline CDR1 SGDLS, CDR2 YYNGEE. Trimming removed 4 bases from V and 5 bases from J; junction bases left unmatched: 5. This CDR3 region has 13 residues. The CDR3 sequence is CASSLGQGHEQYF. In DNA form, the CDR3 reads TGTGCCAGCAGCCTTGGACAGGGACACGAGCAGTACTTC.

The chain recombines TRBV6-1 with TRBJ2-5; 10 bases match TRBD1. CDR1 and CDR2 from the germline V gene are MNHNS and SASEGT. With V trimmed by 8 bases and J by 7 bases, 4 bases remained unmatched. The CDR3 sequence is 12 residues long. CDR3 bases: TGTGCCAGCTCTTGGACAGGGGGGACCCAGTACTTC. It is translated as CASSWTGGTQYF.

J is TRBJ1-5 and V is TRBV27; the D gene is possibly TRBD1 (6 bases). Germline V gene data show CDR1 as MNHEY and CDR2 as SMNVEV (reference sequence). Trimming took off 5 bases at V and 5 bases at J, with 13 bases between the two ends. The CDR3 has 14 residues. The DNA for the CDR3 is TGTGCCAGCAGTCTGCAGGGGAGTTATCAGCCCCAGCATTTT. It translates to CASSLQGSYQPQHF.

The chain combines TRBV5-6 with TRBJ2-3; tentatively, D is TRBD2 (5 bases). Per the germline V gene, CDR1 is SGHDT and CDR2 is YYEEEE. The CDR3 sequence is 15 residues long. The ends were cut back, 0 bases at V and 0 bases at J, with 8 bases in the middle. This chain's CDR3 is CASSLERTSTDTQYF. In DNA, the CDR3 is TGTGCCAGCAGCTTGGAACGGACTAGCACAGATACGCAGTATTTT. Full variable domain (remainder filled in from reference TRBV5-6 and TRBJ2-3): DAGVTQSPTHLIKTRGQQVTLRCSPKSGHDTVSWYQQALGQGPQFIFQYYEEEERQRGNFPDRFSGHQFPNYSSELNVNALLLGDSALYLCASSLERTSTDTQYFGPGTRLTVL.

Here the CDR3 reads CASSSPGGTPYGYTF. CDR3 sequence (DNA): TGTGCCAGTAGTTCCCCGGGGGGGACCCCCTATGGCTACACCTTC. The chain couples TRBV19 to TRBJ1-2; possibly TRBD1 for D (5 bases). The germline CDR1 and CDR2 sequences are LNHDA and SQIVND (reference sequence). The V gene lost 5 bases and the J gene lost 4 bases, with 17 bases spanning the gap. The CDR3 extends over 15 amino acids.

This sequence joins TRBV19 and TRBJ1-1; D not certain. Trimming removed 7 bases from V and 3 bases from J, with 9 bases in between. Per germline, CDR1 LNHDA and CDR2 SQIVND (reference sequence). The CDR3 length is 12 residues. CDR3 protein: CASMEDYTEAFF. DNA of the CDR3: TGTGCCAGTATGGAAGACTACACTGAAGCTTTCTTT.

The DNA of the CDR3 is TGTGCCATCAGGGGGACTAGCGGGGCCGGGGAGCTGTTTTTT. It yields the protein CAIRGTSGAGELFF. The rearrangement joins TRBV10-3 to TRBJ2-2, with TRBD2 matching 13 bases. Germline values: CDR1 ENHRY, CDR2 SYGVKD. The CDR3 sequence is 14 residues long. After removal of 6 bases from V and 6 bases from J, the junction contained 1 base not matched to a gene.

For the CDR3, the DNA is TGTGCCACCGCCCTCGGGGGGGTCTCCTACGAGCAGTACTTC. This encodes CATALGGVSYEQYF. The rearrangement uses TRBV10-3 and TRBJ2-5; 8 bases match TRBD2. The better agreement between TRBJ2-7 and the DNA end casts doubt on the J call. The CDR3 extends over 14 amino acids. CDR1 and CDR2 from the germline V gene are ENHRY and SYGVKD.

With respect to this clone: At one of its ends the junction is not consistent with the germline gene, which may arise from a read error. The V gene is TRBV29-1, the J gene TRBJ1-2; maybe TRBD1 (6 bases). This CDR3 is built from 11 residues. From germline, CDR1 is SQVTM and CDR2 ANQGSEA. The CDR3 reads CSVEGQYGYTF. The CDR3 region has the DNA TGCAGCGTAGAAGGACAGTATGGCTACACCTTC.

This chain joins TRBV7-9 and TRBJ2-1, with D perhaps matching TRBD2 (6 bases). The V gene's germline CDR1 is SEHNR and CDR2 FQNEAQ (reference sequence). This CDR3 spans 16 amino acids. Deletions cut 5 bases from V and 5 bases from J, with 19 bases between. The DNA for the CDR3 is TGTGCCAGCAGCAAAGTAGCGGCCGGCGGCGACAATGAGCAGTTCTTC. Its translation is CASSKVAAGGDNEQFF.

CDR3 DNA sequence: TGTGCCAGCAGCTTAGCCGAGAATCAGCCCCAGCATTTT. Translation gives CASSLAENQPQHF. This chain uses TRBV11-2 with TRBJ1-5; no clear D. The CDR3 spans 13 residues. Germline V CDR1 and CDR2: SGHAT, FQNNGV. Trimming took off 1 base at V and 4 bases at J, with 5 bases between the two ends. Complete variable domain (other parts from reference TRBV11-2 and TRBJ1-5): EAGVAQSPRYKIIEKRQSVAFWCNPISGHATLYWYQQILGQGPKLLIQFQNNGVVDDSQLPKDRFSAERLKGVDSTLKIQPAKLEDSAVYLCASSLAENQPQHFGDGTRLSIL.

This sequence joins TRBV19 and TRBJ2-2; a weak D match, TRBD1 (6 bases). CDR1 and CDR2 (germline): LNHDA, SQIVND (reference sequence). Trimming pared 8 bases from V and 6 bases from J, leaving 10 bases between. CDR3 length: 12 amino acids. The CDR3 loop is CASLRTAGELFF. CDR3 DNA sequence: TGTGCCAGTCTAAGGACAGCCGGGGAGCTGTTTTTT.

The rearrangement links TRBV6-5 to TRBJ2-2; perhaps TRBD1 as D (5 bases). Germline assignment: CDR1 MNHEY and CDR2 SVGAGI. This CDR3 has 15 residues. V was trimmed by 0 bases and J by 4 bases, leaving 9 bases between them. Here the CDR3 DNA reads TGTGCCAGCAGTTACTCTTGGGGCGGCACCGGGGAGCTGTTTTTT. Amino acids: CASSYSWGGTGELFF.

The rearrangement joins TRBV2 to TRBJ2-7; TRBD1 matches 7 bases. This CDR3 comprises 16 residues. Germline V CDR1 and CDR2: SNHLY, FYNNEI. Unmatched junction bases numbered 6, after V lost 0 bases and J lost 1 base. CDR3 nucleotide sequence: TGTGCCAGCAGTGAAGCTAGAGGGACAGCTTCCTACGAGCAGTACTTC. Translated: CASSEARGTASYEQYF.

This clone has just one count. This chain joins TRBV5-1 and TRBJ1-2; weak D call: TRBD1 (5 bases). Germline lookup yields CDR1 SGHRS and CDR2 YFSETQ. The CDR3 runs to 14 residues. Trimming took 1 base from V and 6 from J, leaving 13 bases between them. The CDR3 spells CASSLNTGGDGYTF. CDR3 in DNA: TGCGCCAGCAGCTTGAACACCGGGGGGGATGGCTACACCTTC.

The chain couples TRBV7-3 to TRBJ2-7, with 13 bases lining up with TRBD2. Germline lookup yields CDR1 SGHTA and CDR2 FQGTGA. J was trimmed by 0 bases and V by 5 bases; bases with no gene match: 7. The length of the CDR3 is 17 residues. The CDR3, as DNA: TGTGCCAGCAGCCCCGGACTAGCGGGGGAGAGCTCCTACGAGCAGTACTTC. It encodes CASSPGLAGESSYEQYF.

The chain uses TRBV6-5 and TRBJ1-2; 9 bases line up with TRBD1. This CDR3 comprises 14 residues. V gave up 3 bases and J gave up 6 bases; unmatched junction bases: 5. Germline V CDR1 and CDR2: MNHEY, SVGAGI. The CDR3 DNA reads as TGTGCCAGCAGTTATCACACAGGGGGCGATGGCTACACCTTC. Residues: CASSYHTGGDGYTF.

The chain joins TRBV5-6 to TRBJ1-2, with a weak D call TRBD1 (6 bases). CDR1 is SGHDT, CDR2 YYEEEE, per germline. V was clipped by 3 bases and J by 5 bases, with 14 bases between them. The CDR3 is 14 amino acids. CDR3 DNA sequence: TGTGCCAGCAGCTCGAGAGGGGGATATTATGGCTACACCTTC. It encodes CASSSRGGYYGYTF.

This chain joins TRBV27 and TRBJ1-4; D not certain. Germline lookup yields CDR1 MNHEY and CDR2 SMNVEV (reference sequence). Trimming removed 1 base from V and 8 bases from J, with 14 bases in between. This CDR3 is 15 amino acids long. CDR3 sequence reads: CASSLFEAPWEKLFF. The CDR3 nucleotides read TGTGCCAGCAGTTTATTTGAGGCTCCATGGGAAAAACTGTTTTTT.

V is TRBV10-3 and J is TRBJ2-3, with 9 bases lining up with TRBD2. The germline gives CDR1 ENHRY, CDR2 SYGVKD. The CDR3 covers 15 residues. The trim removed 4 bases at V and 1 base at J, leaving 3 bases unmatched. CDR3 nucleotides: TGTGCCATCAGTGCGGCTAGCGGGGGCACAGATACGCAGTATTTT. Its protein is CAISAASGGTDTQYF.